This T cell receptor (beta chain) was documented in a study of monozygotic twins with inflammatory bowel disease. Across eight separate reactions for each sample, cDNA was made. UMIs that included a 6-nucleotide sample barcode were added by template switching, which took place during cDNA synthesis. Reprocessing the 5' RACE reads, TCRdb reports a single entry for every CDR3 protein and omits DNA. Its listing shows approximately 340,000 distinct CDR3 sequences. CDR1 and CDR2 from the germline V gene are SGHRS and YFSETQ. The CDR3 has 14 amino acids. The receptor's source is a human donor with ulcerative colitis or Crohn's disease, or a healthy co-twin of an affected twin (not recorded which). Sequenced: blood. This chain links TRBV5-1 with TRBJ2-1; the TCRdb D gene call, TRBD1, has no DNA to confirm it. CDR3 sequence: CASRPTGRRSEQFF.